This TCR beta chain was retrieved from a study of CD8 T cells in Susac syndrome. The study's findings and limits: Susac syndrome CD8+ repertoires were clonally expanded, most strongly in CD8+ TEMRA cells.

About this clonotype: Its antigen is not known.

Random-hexamer reverse transcription was applied to about 0.45 to 1 ug RNA. MiXCR was run by TCRdb on the immunoSEQ multiplex PCR reads, yielding one entry per CDR3 protein. The top ten hold 0.63% of the sample, which has tens of thousands of distinct CDR3 sequences, over 85% seen once. CDR1 and CDR2 from the germline V gene are ENHRY and SYGVKD. The CDR3 extends over 15 amino acids. The V and J ends lost 10 bases and 0 bases respectively, with 19 bases between them. High-throughput TCR beta sequencing covered peripheral CD8+ and CD4+ T cells. It was negative isolation that provided the CD8+ and CD4+ T cells, whereas TEMRA cells were enriched by FACS.

The chain carries TRBV10-3 and TRBJ2-7; D possibly corresponds to TRBD1 (6 bases). The TCR originated in a human donor with Susac syndrome. Sequenced sample: CD8+ T cells from PBMCs. CDR3 coding DNA: TGTGCCAACTCGAAGGACAGACCCAACTCCTACGAGCAGTACTTC. Its translation: CANSKDRPNSYEQYF.